This T cell receptor beta chain was obtained from a study of vaccination and CD4 T cells after COVID-19 (dated by TCRdb to between 2021 and 2024). As for the study more broadly: Every convalescent patient had a positive nasal swab PCR test for SARS-CoV-2, with mild disease in under ten patients and severe disease in one. In control cultures, a CEFX viral epitope pool was used as positive control, an HIV-1 Nef peptide pool was used as negative control, or no peptide was added. The cultures were stimulated with overlapping spike peptide pools from SARS-CoV-2 and from the common cold coronaviruses HCoV-NL63, HCoV-OC43 and HCoV-229E. For a few convalescent patients, samples were collected at an early post-vaccination timepoint (day 14) as well as at a late post-vaccination timepoint (days 161 to 241). The time from the second vaccine dose to post-vaccine blood sampling had a median of 72 days and ranged from roughly 13 to 241 days. Post-COVID blood samples from convalescent patients were collected a median of about 110 days after diagnosis, with a range of 35 to 161 days. Participants got two doses of the Pfizer-BioNTech BNT162b2 vaccine (n=8) or two doses of the Moderna mRNA-1273 vaccine (n=2). In the convalescent cohort there were six males and four females, among whom were two Hispanic individuals, seven Caucasians, two Asians and one multiracial person. In 10 COVID-19 convalescent patients and 4 infection-naive healthy vaccine recipients, the spike-specific CD4+ TCR repertoire before mRNA vaccination was compared with the repertoire after mRNA vaccination.

Libraries were built with PCR. DNA from cultured CD4+ T cells underwent TCR sequencing with the Oncomine TCR Beta short-read assay at the Johns Hopkins FTIC core. The QIAamp micro DNA kit was used to extract genomic DNA from the cultured CD4+ T cells. Oncomine TCR Beta libraries from cultured CD4+ T cells were pooled with unique dual indexes and sequenced on an Illumina iSeq 100. The original methods were these. Non-productive sequences were filtered out, and CDR3s that did not start with C, did not end with F or W, or were shorter than 7 amino acids were discarded. The MANAFEST web application was used to identify antigen-specific clonotypes by comparing peptide-stimulated wells against reference wells and other culture wells. Positive clones required FDR below 0.05, an odds ratio above 5, and productive frequency above 0.1% in at least two of three replicate wells. Clonotypes that were significantly expanded in both SARS-CoV-2 spike wells and at least one common cold coronavirus spike condition were defined as cross-reactive. Levenshtein distances (stringdist) and unrooted phylogenetic trees (ape) in R version 3.6.1 were used to assess CDR3 homology. TCRdb reworked the public reads: Q25 trimming with fastp, MiXCR clone assembly, productive beta chains retained. All rows with the same CDR3 protein become a single entry with the most common DNA and genes. It is TCRdb's table, rather than the study itself, that gives the V and J calls and clone size. In this sample the table shows some 17,000 distinct CDR3 sequences, around 50% of which occur a single time. Approximately 21% of the sample is in the top ten clones.

In the paper's terms, the time point label means: late sampling 161 to 241 days after vaccination in three convalescent patients. Read against the paper, the sample's treatment or condition label means: roughly ten-day PBMC culture with coronavirus spike peptide pools or control peptides (ViraFEST assay). The ViraFEST assay, used in the study, expanded antigen-specific T cells with peptide pools and then identified the expanded clonotypes through TCR sequencing. The convalescent patients' positive SARS-CoV-2 PCR tests fell between March and December 2020, which was before the Alpha, Beta and Delta variants emerged in the United States. Each well held two million PBMCs cultured with about 9.8 ug/ml peptide pools in IMDM containing around 5.5% human AB serum and 10 IU/ml IL-2. Half of the culture medium was replaced with fresh IL-2-containing medium on days 3 and 7. After 9 to 10 days of culture, CD4+ T cells were isolated by negative selection using the EasySep CD4+ T cell isolation kit. Ficoll-Paque Plus gradient centrifugation was used to isolate PBMCs from whole blood, and the isolated PBMCs were then either used fresh or cryopreserved at -140C. Triplicate wells were generally used for each culture condition.

A note on this clonotype: Its antigen remains undetermined. Per-base quality was not reported, and no clone a single base away is much larger than it.

The research as a whole found: In convalescent patients, nearly all vaccine-specific clones (304 of 307) were found to be mono-reactive for SARS-CoV-2 spike rather than cross-reactive with common cold coronaviruses. Among convalescent patients, a median about 86% of the SARS-CoV-2-reactive clones seen after vaccination appeared only after vaccination, which suggests priming specific to the vaccine. Although the median number of SARS-CoV-2-reactive clonotypes went up from fewer than 25 after infection to some 38 after vaccination, the increase was not significant. Only a relatively small number of convalescent patients were included in the study, and early timepoints following natural infection were not analyzed.

The CDR3 contains 15 residues, cysteine and phenylalanine counted. The kept DNA is CDR3 alone, 45 bases in frame from the first base. V trim: 8 bases; J trim: 1 base; unmatched bases: 9. CDR1 and CDR2, per the germline V gene, are MNHNS and SASEGT. The V and J segments used are TRBV6-1 and TRBJ2-5, and 8 bases in between align with TRBD1. The sequences come from CD4+ T cells from blood, cultured in vitro, collected about 7 months after SARS-CoV-2 vaccination. The receptor was isolated from a human donor who had recovered from COVID-19. The CDR3 is CASSLQGGGQETQYF. The DNA is TGTGCCAGCTCCCTACAGGGGGGAGGCCAAGAGACCCAGTACTTC.